These T cell receptor beta chains were read from a single sample in a study of beta chain features in type 1 diabetes. Assay used: immunoSEQ multiplex PCR; TCRdb lists only in-frame clones, some missing. The sample has 150,000 to 170,000 clones; about a tenth are singletons. The sequencing sample was made of central memory CD4+ T cells from blood. All receptors derive from a man younger than 45 with type 1 diabetes. CDR3s include the opening cysteine and the closing phenylalanine or tryptophan. D genes are given only for firm matches. Expanded clones get a size class; other rows say once, few or many, or leave the size out.

CDR3: CASSFGIQYGYTF; DNA: TGTGCCAGCAGTTTCGGGATACAGTATGGCTACACCTTC; J: TRBJ1-2; D: NA; size: NA; V: TRBV25-1
CDR3: CASSVAKGAGETQYF; DNA: TGTGCCAGCAGCGTCGCGAAGGGGGCGGGGGAGACCCAGTACTTC; J: TRBJ2-5; D: NA; size: NA; V: TRBV9
CDR3: CASSLRLAGGPTDTQYF; DNA: TGTGCCAGCAGCTTGAGATTGGCGGGAGGGCCCACAGATACGCAGTATTTT; J: TRBJ2-3; D: TRBD2; size: few; V: TRBV5-4
CDR3: CASTPGQGEQYF; DNA: TGTGCCAGCACCCCGGGACAGGGGGAGCAGTACTTC; J: TRBJ2-7; D: TRBD1; size: few; V: TRBV2
CDR3: CASSLAGRDTQYF; DNA: TGTGCCAGCAGTCTAGCGGGAAGAGATACGCAGTATTTT; J: TRBJ2-3; D: TRBD2; size: NA; V: TRBV28
CDR3: CASSSGQGGIAEAFF; DNA: TGTGCCAGCAGCTCGGGACAGGGAGGGATCGCTGAAGCTTTCTTT; J: TRBJ1-1; D: TRBD1; size: NA; V: TRBV11-2
CDR3: CASSLDPGQGTDTQYF; DNA: TGCGCCAGCAGCTTGGACCCGGGACAGGGTACAGATACGCAGTATTTT; J: TRBJ2-3; D: TRBD1; size: NA; V: TRBV5-1
CDR3: CASTHREGQNTEAFF; DNA: TGTGCCAGCACCCACAGGGAGGGGCAGAACACTGAAGCTTTCTTT; J: TRBJ1-1; D: NA; size: many; V: TRBV6-1
CDR3: CASSLGGGLDAYEQYF; DNA: TGTGCCAGCAGCTTAGGTGGGGGCCTAGACGCGTACGAGCAGTACTTC; J: TRBJ2-7; D: NA; size: few; V: TRBV7-6
CDR3: CASSPGQWADTQYF; DNA: TGTGCCAGCAGCCCGGGACAGTGGGCAGATACGCAGTATTTT; J: TRBJ2-3; D: TRBD1; size: NA; V: TRBV5-4
CDR3: CASSRGLAELYEQYF; DNA: TGTGCCAGCAGCCGGGGACTAGCGGAGCTCTACGAGCAGTACTTC; J: TRBJ2-7; D: TRBD2; size: NA; V: TRBV7-2
CDR3: CASSQGTSGADYNEQFF; DNA: TGTGCCAGCAGCCAAGGGACTAGCGGGGCAGATTACAATGAGCAGTTCTTC; J: TRBJ2-1; D: TRBD2; size: NA; V: TRBV4-2
CDR3: CATTTGTGSGNTIYF; DNA: TGTGCCACCACAACCGGGACAGGCTCTGGAAACACCATATATTTT; J: TRBJ1-3; D: TRBD1; size: few; V: TRBV6-1
CDR3: CASSQLAGTHSEQFF; DNA: TGTGCCAGCAGCCAACTAGCGGGAACCCACAGTGAGCAGTTCTTC; J: TRBJ2-1; D: TRBD2; size: NA; V: TRBV7-2
CDR3: CASSFDRGHGYTF; DNA: TGTGCCAGCAGCTTTGACAGGGGCCATGGCTACACCTTC; J: TRBJ1-2; D: TRBD1; size: few; V: TRBV5-4
CDR3: CASSFGASANTGELFF; DNA: TGTGCCAGCAGCTTTGGGGCTAGCGCGAACACCGGGGAGCTGTTTTTT; J: TRBJ2-2; D: NA; size: few; V: TRBV5-6
CDR3: CASSLSSGGKGEQFF; DNA: TGTGCCAGCAGTTTAAGTTCGGGGGGGAAAGGTGAGCAGTTCTTC; J: TRBJ2-1; D: TRBD2; size: few; V: TRBV28
CDR3: CASSPTSGRTNEQYF; DNA: TGTGCCAGCTCACCAACTAGCGGGAGGACAAACGAGCAGTACTTC; J: TRBJ2-7; D: TRBD2; size: few; V: TRBV18
CDR3: CASSLGARDNEQFF; DNA: TGTGCCAGCAGCTTGGGCGCGCGGGACAATGAGCAGTTCTTC; J: TRBJ2-1; D: NA; size: NA; V: TRBV5-6
CDR3: CASRPDMGEATF; DNA: TGTGCCAGCAGGCCCGACATGGGGGAGGCCACCTTC; J: TRBJ1-2; D: NA; size: few; V: TRBV2
CDR3: CASSLAQGLVDEQFF; DNA: TGTGCCAGCAGCTTAGCCCAGGGACTAGTGGATGAGCAGTTCTTC; J: TRBJ2-1; D: TRBD2; size: NA; V: TRBV7-9
CDR3: CASSLSFGGYTF; DNA: TGTGCCAGCAGTTTGAGTTTCGGTGGCTACACCTTC; J: TRBJ1-2; D: NA; size: NA; V: TRBV28
CDR3: CAIQEGESQPQHF; DNA: TGTGCCATTCAGGAGGGCGAGAGTCAGCCCCAGCATTTT; J: TRBJ1-5; D: NA; size: NA; V: TRBV2
CDR3: CASSPLRQINEQFF; DNA: TGTGCCAGCAGCCCCCTGAGGCAGATCAATGAGCAGTTCTTC; J: TRBJ2-1; D: NA; size: few; V: TRBV14
CDR3: CASSSNPGGGAEQFF; DNA: TGTGCCAGCAGTTCCAATCCAGGGGGCGGGGCTGAGCAGTTCTTC; J: TRBJ2-1; D: TRBD1; size: NA; V: TRBV6-5
CDR3: CASSTGLVYNEQFF; DNA: TGCGCCAGCAGCACTGGACTAGTTTACAATGAGCAGTTCTTC; J: TRBJ2-1; D: TRBD2; size: few; V: TRBV5-1
CDR3: CASSFQGIGEQYF; DNA: TGTGCCAGCAGCTTCCAGGGGATCGGCGAGCAGTACTTC; J: TRBJ2-7; D: NA; size: few; V: TRBV11-2
CDR3: CASSLRTAQETQYF; DNA: TGTGCCAGCAGTTTAAGGACAGCCCAAGAGACCCAGTACTTC; J: TRBJ2-5; D: NA; size: few; V: TRBV27
CDR3: CASGAGAFGGTDTQYF; DNA: TGTGCCAGCGGCGCGGGAGCTTTTGGCGGCACAGATACGCAGTATTTT; J: TRBJ2-3; D: TRBD2; size: few; V: TRBV9
CDR3: CASSLTGATGELFF; DNA: TGTGCCAGCAGCTTGACAGGGGCGACCGGGGAGCTGTTTTTT; J: TRBJ2-2; D: TRBD1; size: NA; V: TRBV5-4
CDR3: CATSRDQGARDTQYF; DNA: TGTGCCACCAGCAGAGACCAGGGGGCCCGGGATACGCAGTATTTT; J: TRBJ2-3; D: TRBD1; size: NA; V: TRBV15
CDR3: CASSLFGTGDGYTF; DNA: TGTGCCAGCAGCTTGTTTGGGACAGGGGACGGCTACACCTTC; J: TRBJ1-2; D: TRBD1; size: NA; V: TRBV7-9
CDR3: CASSATSGSFNEQFF; DNA: TGTGCCAGCAGCGCGACTAGCGGGTCCTTCAATGAGCAGTTCTTC; J: TRBJ2-1; D: TRBD2; size: many; V: TRBV14
CDR3: CASSPTLPAGGPGTGELFF; DNA: TGTGCCAGCAGCCCTACGCTTCCAGCGGGAGGGCCAGGGACCGGGGAGCTGTTTTTT; J: TRBJ2-2; D: TRBD2; size: NA; V: TRBV27
CDR3: CASSSKLAGETQYF; DNA: TGTGCCAGCAGTTCCAAACTAGCGGGAGAGACCCAGTACTTC; J: TRBJ2-5; D: TRBD2; size: few; V: TRBV7-9
CDR3: CASSQDKGSGVGNTIYF; DNA: TGCGCCAGCAGCCAAGATAAGGGTTCAGGGGTCGGAAACACCATATATTTT; J: TRBJ1-3; D: NA; size: NA; V: TRBV4-3
CDR3: CASSSGSQRNGGELFF; DNA: TGTGCCAGCAGTAGCGGGAGCCAAAGGAATGGCGGGGAGCTGTTTTTT; J: TRBJ2-2; D: TRBD2; size: NA; V: TRBV5-4
CDR3: CASKNGDRGRGETQYF; DNA: TGCGCCAGCAAGAATGGGGACAGGGGGCGTGGAGAGACCCAGTACTTC; J: TRBJ2-5; D: TRBD1; size: NA; V: TRBV5-1
CDR3: CASSRVLYEQYF; DNA: TGTGCCAGCAGCCGGGTACTCTACGAGCAGTACTTC; J: TRBJ2-7; D: NA; size: few; V: TRBV11-2
CDR3: CASSGGGYSEETQYF; DNA: TGTGCCAGCAGTGGTGGCGGGTACTCAGAAGAGACCCAGTACTTC; J: TRBJ2-5; D: NA; size: NA; V: TRBV25-1
CDR3: CASVDLAAATDTQYF; DNA: TGCGCCAGCGTCGATCTAGCGGCAGCCACAGATACGCAGTATTTT; J: TRBJ2-3; D: TRBD2; size: NA; V: TRBV5-1
CDR3: CAGGTSGRGSYEQYF; DNA: TGTGCCGGTGGGACTAGCGGGAGGGGATCCTACGAGCAGTACTTC; J: TRBJ2-7; D: TRBD2; size: few; V: TRBV28
CDR3: CASSISSGTSGNEQFF; DNA: TGTGCCAGTAGTATCTCCTCCGGGACTAGCGGCAATGAGCAGTTCTTC; J: TRBJ2-1; D: TRBD2; size: few; V: TRBV19
CDR3: CASRVTHTNGYTF; DNA: TGTGCCAGCAGAGTGACTCATACCAATGGCTACACCTTC; J: TRBJ1-2; D: NA; size: few; V: TRBV2
CDR3: CASSGGRRQPQHF; DNA: TGTGCCAGCAGCGGAGGGAGGAGGCAGCCCCAGCATTTT; J: TRBJ1-5; D: NA; size: many; V: TRBV5-6
CDR3: CASSFRQGTMNTEAFF; DNA: TGCGCCAGCAGCTTTCGACAGGGCACTATGAACACTGAAGCTTTCTTT; J: TRBJ1-1; D: TRBD1; size: once; V: TRBV5-1
CDR3: CASSLKTAGGETDTQYF; DNA: TGTGCCAGCAGTCTAAAGACAGCAGGGGGTGAAACAGATACGCAGTATTTT; J: TRBJ2-3; D: TRBD1; size: few; V: TRBV28
CDR3: CASSPSDRGDYGYTF; DNA: TGTGCCAGCAGCCCTAGCGACAGGGGGGACTATGGCTACACCTTC; J: TRBJ1-2; D: TRBD1; size: few; V: TRBV7-3
CDR3: CASRSVASETQYF; DNA: TGTGCCAGCAGGAGTGTAGCGTCAGAGACCCAGTACTTC; J: TRBJ2-5; D: NA; size: many; V: TRBV6-6
CDR3: CSVGQGQSSGANVLTF; DNA: TGCAGCGTGGGACAGGGGCAGAGCTCTGGGGCCAACGTCCTGACTTTC; J: TRBJ2-6; D: TRBD1; size: NA; V: TRBV29-1
CDR3: CASSLSRSYEQYF; DNA: TGTGCCAGCAGTTTATCCCGTTCCTACGAGCAGTACTTC; J: TRBJ2-7; D: NA; size: few; V: TRBV28
CDR3: CASSLGQLSEQYF; DNA: TGCGCCAGCAGCCTTGGACAGCTCAGCGAGCAGTACTTC; J: TRBJ2-7; D: NA; size: NA; V: TRBV5-1
CDR3: CASSFDDSSGANVLTF; DNA: TGTGCCAGCAGCTTTGACGACAGCTCTGGGGCCAACGTCCTGACTTTC; J: TRBJ2-6; D: NA; size: NA; V: TRBV11-2
CDR3: CASSSGQQETQYF; DNA: TGTGCCAGCAGTTCAGGACAGCAAGAGACCCAGTACTTC; J: TRBJ2-5; D: NA; size: few; V: TRBV28
CDR3: CASSPAGLASTDTQYF; DNA: TGTGCCAGCAGCCCGGCGGGACTAGCGAGCACAGATACGCAGTATTTT; J: TRBJ2-3; D: TRBD2; size: NA; V: TRBV5-6
CDR3: CASKEVEETQYF; DNA: TGTGCCAGCAAGGAGGTCGAGGAGACCCAGTACTTC; J: TRBJ2-5; D: NA; size: NA; V: TRBV2
CDR3: CASSFTGQETQYF; DNA: TGTGCCAGCAGTTTCACAGGGCAAGAGACCCAGTACTTC; J: TRBJ2-5; D: NA; size: few; V: TRBV27